These T cell receptor beta chains were read from a single sample in a study of blood T cell repertoires in COVID-19. Assay: immunoSEQ multiplex PCR; the TCRdb copy retains only in-frame clones and omits some. This sample carries approximately 150,000 clones, 70% to 90% of them seen once, and the ten largest clones take 5%. Sample: peripheral blood. The receptors derive from a human donor in a cohort sampled during active COVID-19. Both conserved end residues are part of each CDR3. D genes are given only for firm matches.

J: TRBJ2-7
V: TRBV5-1
D: NA
DNA: TGCGCCAGCAGCTTAACGTACAGGGAAACATCCGAGCAGTACTTC
CDR3: CASSLTYRETSEQYF

J: TRBJ1-3
V: TRBV15
D: TRBD1
DNA: TGTGCCACCAGCAGATCGACCGGGACAGGGGGTCCCCTCTCTGGAAACACCATATATTTT
CDR3: CATSRSTGTGGPLSGNTIYF

J: TRBJ1-3
V: TRBV9
D: NA
DNA: TGTGCCAGCAGCCCAAACCCCGCGTCCAGAGGTGGAAACACCATATATTTT
CDR3: CASSPNPASRGGNTIYF

J: TRBJ2-7
V: TRBV30
D: TRBD1
DNA: TGTGCCTGGGGGGACAGCTCCTACGAGCAGTACTTC
CDR3: CAWGDSSYEQYF

J: TRBJ2-7
V: TRBV6-6
D: TRBD2
DNA: TGTGCCAGCAGTGCGGGGGGCAGCGGCTACGAGCAGTACTTC
CDR3: CASSAGGSGYEQYF

J: TRBJ2-7
V: TRBV30
D: NA
DNA: TGTGCCTGGAGTGTACTAACCTACGAGCAGTACTTC
CDR3: CAWSVLTYEQYF

J: TRBJ2-6
V: TRBV5-6
D: TRBD2
DNA: TGTGCCAGCAGCTCGGAACTAGCGGGAGGGCCTCCTGGGGCCAACGTCCTGACTTTC
CDR3: CASSSELAGGPPGANVLTF

J: TRBJ2-7
V: TRBV6-2/TRBV6-3
D: NA
DNA: TGTGCCAGCAGTAGACAGAACTCCTACGAGCAGTACTTC
CDR3: CASSRQNSYEQYF

J: TRBJ1-1
V: TRBV7-2
D: TRBD1
DNA: TGTGCCAGCAGCTTACAGGGGGTCGGGACTGAAGCTTTCTTT
CDR3: CASSLQGVGTEAFF

J: TRBJ1-2
V: TRBV3-1/TRBV3-2
D: TRBD1
DNA: TGTGCCAGCAGCCAAGGTACAGGGGAATGGGATGGCTACACCTTC
CDR3: CASSQGTGEWDGYTF